Listed below are T cell receptor beta chains from one sample, sequenced in a study of cytomegalovirus exposure and HLA in healthy donors. Using immunoSEQ multiplex PCR, the repertoire was profiled, and TCRdb retains in-frame clones only, with some absent. The sample includes about 160,000 clones, more than 60% seen only once; the top ten take more than 3.5%. The material sequenced was PBMCs. These receptors came from a man aged 35 to 55 in good health and CMV-seronegative. Each CDR3 is given with its conserved first and last residue. The order of the fields is V gene, J gene, D gene, clone size, CDR3 protein, CDR3 DNA. D genes are given only for firm matches. A row's size may be missing; if present it is once, few, many or a size class.

>TRBV6-5|TRBJ1-2|.|.
CASSEGADYGYTF
TGTGCCAGCAGTGAAGGCGCGGACTATGGCTACACCTTC
>TRBV7-9|TRBJ1-4|.|.
CSTVQGPTNEKLFF
TGTTCCACCGTACAGGGTCCGACTAATGAAAAACTGTTTTTT
>TRBV7-2|TRBJ2-7|.|.
CASSFGLGQTSYEQYF
TGTGCCAGCAGCTTTGGTTTGGGGCAGACATCCTACGAGCAGTACTTC
>TRBV30|TRBJ2-1|.|few
CAWGWLNEQFF
TGTGCCTGGGGTTGGCTCAATGAGCAGTTCTTC
>TRBV6-1|TRBJ1-5|TRBD1|.
CASKQGVGQPQHF
TGTGCCAGCAAACAGGGGGTGGGTCAGCCCCAGCATTTT
>TRBV11-2|TRBJ2-5|.|.
CASSPKPSQYQETQYF
TGTGCCAGCAGCCCGAAACCGTCTCAGTACCAAGAGACCCAGTACTTC
>TRBV6-5|TRBJ2-4|.|.
CASTTGTWERNIQYF
TGTGCCAGCACAACAGGGACGTGGGAGAGAAACATTCAGTACTTC
>TRBV6-5|TRBJ1-5|TRBD1|.
CASSYSGGGEQPQHF
TGTGCCAGCAGTTACTCAGGGGGCGGAGAGCAGCCCCAGCATTTT
>TRBV5-8|TRBJ2-3|.|.
CASSLLSLSTDTQYF
TGTGCCAGCAGCTTGCTCTCACTCAGCACAGATACGCAGTATTTT
>TRBV19|TRBJ1-1|TRBD1|.
CASSQGENTEAFF
TGTGCCAGTAGTCAGGGGGAGAACACTGAAGCTTTCTTT
>TRBV7-9|TRBJ2-1|TRBD1|.
CASSPTGGSSYNEQFF
TGTGCCAGCAGCCCTACAGGGGGGAGCTCCTACAATGAGCAGTTCTTC